Below are 5 T cell receptor beta chains sequenced from a single sample in a study of T-cell memory formation after mild COVID-19. Via MiXCR, TCRdb re-called the 5' RACE reads, giving one row per CDR3 protein. The sample yields just over 300,000 distinct CDR3 sequences, 15% to 20% seen once. Sequencing was performed on PBMCs or a T cell subset sorted from them (not recorded which). The receptors here all came from a young man who had mild COVID-19 (a few samples of this study predate the infection). Cell type and time point are not known.

This clonotype came up a few times. This chain uses TRBV5-1 with TRBJ2-2, with TRBD2 matching over 8 bases. Germline V CDR1 and CDR2: SGHRS, YFSETQ. Trimming at V came to 0 bases and at J to 3 bases, leaving 1 base not matched to a gene. The CDR3 consists of 15 residues. The CDR3 region is CASSLALADTGELFF. CDR3 bases: TGCGCCAGCAGCTTGGCACTAGCGGACACCGGGGAGCTGTTTTTT.

V gene TRBV20-1 combines with J gene TRBJ2-5; possibly TRBD1 or TRBD2 for D (5 bases each). Trimming shortened V by 7 bases and J by 1 base, and 7 bases separated the two germline ends. CDR3 length equals 11 residues. Germline V gene lookup returns CDR1 DFQATT and CDR2 SNEGSKA (reference sequence). The CDR3 is CSVGGQETQYF. CDR3 nucleotides: TGCAGTGTTGGGGGCCAAGAGACCCAGTACTTC.

The CDR3 region has the DNA TGCGCCAGCAGCCACCCCCAAGGACGGAGCGTTCCGCCCCAGCATTTT. Protein product: CASSHPQGRSVPPQHF. This rearrangement joins TRBV4-1 to TRBJ1-5; D uncertain. This CDR3 spans 16 amino acids. Germline CDR1 MGHRA, CDR2 YSYEKL. The V end lost 3 bases, the J end lost 9 bases, and 21 bases lay between the germline ends.

This clonotype has a count of ten or more. CDR3 DNA: TGTGCCAGTAGGGGGACAGCACAAGAGACCCAGTACTTC. Its translation: CASRGTAQETQYF. The V call is TRBV19, the J call TRBJ2-5; TRBD1 matches at 7 bases. Looked up from germline, CDR1 is LNHDA and CDR2 is SQIVND (reference sequence). The V segment lost 6 bases and the J segment 2 bases; nucleotides outside the gene matches: 3. The CDR3 is 13 amino acids.

V is TRBV5-6 and J is TRBJ2-3; D is perhaps TRBD2 (6 bases). Trimming took off 2 bases at V and 1 base at J, with 14 bases between the two ends. The V gene's germline CDR1 is SGHDT and CDR2 YYEEEE. This CDR3 is built from 16 residues. CDR3 in DNA: TGTGCCAGCAGCTTCGGGACTGCTGGCGGCACAGATACGCAGTATTTT. Translating gives CASSFGTAGGTDTQYF.